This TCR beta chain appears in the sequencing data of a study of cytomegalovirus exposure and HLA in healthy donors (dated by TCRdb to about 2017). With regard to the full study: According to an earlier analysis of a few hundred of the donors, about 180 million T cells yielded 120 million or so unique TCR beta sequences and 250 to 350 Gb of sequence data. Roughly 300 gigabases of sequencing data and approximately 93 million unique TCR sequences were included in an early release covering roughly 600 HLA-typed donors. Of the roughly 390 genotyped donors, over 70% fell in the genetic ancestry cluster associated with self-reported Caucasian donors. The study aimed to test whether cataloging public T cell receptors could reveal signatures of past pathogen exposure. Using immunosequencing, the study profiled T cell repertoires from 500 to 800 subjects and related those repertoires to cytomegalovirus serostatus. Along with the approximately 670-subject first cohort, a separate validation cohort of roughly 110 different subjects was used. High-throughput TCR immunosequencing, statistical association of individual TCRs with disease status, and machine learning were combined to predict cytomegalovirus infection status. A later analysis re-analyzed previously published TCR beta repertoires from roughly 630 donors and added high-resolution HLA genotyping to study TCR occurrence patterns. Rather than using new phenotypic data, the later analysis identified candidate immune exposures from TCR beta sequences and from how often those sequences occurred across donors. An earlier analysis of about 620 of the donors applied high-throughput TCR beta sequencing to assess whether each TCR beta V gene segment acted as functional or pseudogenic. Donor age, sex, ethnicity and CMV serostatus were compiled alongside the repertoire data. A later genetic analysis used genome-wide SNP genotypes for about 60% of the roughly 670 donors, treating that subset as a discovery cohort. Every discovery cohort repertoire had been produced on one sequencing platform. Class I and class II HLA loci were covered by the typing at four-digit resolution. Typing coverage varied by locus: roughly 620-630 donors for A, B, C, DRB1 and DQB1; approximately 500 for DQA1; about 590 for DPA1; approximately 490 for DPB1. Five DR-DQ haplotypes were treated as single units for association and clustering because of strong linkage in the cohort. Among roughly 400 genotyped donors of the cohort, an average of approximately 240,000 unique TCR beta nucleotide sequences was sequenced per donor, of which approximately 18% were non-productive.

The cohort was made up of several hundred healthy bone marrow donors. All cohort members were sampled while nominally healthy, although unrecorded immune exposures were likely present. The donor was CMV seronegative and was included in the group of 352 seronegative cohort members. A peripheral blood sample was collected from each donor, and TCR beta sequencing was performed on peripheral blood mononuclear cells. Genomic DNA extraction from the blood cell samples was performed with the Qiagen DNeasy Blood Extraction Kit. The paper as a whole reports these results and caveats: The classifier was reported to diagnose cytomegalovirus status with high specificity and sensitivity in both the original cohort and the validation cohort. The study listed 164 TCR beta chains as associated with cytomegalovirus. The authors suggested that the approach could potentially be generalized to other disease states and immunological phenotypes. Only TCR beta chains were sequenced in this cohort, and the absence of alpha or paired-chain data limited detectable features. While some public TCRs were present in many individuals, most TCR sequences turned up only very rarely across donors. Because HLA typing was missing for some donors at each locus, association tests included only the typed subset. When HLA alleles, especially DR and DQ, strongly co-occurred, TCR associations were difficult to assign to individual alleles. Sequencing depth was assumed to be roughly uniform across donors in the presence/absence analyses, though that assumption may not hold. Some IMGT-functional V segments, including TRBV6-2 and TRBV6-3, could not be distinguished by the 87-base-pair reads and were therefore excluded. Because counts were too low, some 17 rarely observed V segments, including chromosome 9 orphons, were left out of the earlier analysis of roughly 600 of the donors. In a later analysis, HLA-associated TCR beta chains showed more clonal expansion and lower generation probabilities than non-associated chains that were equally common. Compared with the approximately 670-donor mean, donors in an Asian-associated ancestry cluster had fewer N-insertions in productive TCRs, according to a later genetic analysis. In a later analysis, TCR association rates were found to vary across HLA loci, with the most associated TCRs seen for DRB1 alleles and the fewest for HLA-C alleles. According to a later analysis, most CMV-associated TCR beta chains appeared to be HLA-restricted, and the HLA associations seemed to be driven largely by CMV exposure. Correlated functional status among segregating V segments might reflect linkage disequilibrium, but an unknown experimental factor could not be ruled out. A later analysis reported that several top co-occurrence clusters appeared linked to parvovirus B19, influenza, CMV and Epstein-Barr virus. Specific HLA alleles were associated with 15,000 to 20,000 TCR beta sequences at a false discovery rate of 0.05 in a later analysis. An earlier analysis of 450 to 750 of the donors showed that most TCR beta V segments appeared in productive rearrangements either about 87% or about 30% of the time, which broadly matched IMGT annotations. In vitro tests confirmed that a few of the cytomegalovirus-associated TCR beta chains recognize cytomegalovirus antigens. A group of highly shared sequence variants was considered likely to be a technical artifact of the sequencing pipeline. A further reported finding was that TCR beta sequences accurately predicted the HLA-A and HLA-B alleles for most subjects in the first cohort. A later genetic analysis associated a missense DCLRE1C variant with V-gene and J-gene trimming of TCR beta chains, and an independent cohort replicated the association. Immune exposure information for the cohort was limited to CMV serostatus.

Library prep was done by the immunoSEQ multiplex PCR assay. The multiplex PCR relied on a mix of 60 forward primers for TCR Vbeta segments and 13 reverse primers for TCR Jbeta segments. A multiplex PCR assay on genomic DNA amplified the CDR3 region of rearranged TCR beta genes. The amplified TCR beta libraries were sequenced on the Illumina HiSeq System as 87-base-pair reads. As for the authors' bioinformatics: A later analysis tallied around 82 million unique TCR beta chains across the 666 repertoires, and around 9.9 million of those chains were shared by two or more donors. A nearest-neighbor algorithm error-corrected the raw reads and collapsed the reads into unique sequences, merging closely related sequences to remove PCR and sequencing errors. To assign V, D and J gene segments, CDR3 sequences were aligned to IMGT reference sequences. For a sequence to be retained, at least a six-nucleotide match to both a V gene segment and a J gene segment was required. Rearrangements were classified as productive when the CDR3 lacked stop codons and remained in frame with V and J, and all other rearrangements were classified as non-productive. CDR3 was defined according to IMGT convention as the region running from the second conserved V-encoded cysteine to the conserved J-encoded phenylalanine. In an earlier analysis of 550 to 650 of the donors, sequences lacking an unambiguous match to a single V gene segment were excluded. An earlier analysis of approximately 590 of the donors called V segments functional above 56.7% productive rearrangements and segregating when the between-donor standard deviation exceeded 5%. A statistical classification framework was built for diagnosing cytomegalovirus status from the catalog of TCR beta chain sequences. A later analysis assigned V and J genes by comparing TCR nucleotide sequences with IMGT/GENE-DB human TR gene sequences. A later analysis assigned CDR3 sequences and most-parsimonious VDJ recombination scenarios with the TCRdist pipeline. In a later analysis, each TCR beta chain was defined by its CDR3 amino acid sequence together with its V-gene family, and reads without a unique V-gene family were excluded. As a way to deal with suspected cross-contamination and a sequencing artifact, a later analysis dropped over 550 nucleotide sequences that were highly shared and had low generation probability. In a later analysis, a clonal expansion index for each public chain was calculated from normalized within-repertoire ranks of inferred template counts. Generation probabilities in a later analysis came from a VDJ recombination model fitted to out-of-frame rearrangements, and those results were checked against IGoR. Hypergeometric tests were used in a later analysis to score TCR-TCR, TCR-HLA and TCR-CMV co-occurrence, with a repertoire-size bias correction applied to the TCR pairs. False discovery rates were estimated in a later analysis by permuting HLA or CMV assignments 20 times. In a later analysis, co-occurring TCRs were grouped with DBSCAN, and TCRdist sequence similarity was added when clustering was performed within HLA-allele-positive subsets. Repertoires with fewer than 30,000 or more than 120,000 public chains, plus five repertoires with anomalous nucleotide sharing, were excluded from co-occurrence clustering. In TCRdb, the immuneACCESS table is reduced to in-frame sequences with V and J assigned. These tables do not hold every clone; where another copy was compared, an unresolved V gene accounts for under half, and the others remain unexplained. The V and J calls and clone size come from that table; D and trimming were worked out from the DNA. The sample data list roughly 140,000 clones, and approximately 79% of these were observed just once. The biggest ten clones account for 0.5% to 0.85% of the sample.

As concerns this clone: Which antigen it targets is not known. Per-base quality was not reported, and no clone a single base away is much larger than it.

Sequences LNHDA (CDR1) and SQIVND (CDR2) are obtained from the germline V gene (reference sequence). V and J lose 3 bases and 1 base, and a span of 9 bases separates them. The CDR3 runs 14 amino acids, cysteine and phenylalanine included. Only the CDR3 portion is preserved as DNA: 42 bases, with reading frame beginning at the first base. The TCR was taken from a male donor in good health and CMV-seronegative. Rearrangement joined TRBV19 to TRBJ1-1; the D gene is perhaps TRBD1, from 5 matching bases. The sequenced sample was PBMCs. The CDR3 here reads CASSITDRNTEAFF. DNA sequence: TGTGCCAGTAGTATCACCGACAGGAACACTGAAGCTTTCTTT.